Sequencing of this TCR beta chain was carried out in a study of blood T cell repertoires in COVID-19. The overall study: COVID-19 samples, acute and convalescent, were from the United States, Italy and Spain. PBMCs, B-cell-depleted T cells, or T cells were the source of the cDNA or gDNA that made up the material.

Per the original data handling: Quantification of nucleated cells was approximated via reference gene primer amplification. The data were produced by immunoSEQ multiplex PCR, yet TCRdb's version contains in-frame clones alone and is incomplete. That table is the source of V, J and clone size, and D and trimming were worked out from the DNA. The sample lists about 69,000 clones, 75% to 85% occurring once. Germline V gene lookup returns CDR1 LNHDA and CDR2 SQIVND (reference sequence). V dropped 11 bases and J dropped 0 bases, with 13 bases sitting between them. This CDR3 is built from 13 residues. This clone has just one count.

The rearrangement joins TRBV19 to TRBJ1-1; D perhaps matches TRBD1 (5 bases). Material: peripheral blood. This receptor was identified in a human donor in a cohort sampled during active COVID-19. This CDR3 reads CAAKTALNTEAFF. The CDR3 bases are TGTGCCGCAAAGACAGCCTTGAACACTGAAGCTTTCTTT.